This passage covers 17 T cell receptor beta chains from one sample sequenced in a study of T cells in Graves' hyperthyroidism and ophthalmopathy. Amplification of TCR beta CDR3 regions was performed using RNA transcripts as template. The HTBI primer set drove a first-round RT-PCR of the TCR CDR3. Each CDR3 protein gets one entry after TCRdb re-called the multiplex PCR reads with MiXCR. The table records hundreds of thousands of distinct CDR3 sequences, about 20% of them present only once. Sequenced input: blood. These receptors were taken from a middle-aged man with Graves' ophthalmopathy.

The chain employs TRBV5-5 and TRBJ2-7, with a tentative D call TRBD1 (5 bases). The V gene lost 2 bases and the J gene lost 5 bases, with 20 bases spanning the gap. Germline V gene lookup returns CDR1 SGHKS and CDR2 YYEKEE (reference sequence). The CDR3 extends over 16 amino acids. CDR3 amino acids: CASSFPRQPGPNEQYF. CDR3 sequence (DNA): TGTGCCAGCAGCTTTCCACGACAGCCCGGGCCCAACGAGCAGTACTTC.

This clonotype was seen a handful of times. The gene calls are TRBV6-1 and TRBJ1-1; D is unclear. The germline V and J ends were trimmed by 11 bases and 1 base, with 14 bases remaining between them. CDR1 and CDR2 from the germline V gene are MNHNS and SASEGT. CDR3 length: 13 amino acids. The CDR3 protein is CACGVTPNTEAFF. The CDR3 region has the DNA TGTGCCTGCGGAGTGACACCGAACACTGAAGCTTTCTTT.

This clonotype was seen at least ten times. J is TRBJ1-2 and V is TRBV12-3 or TRBV12-4, with D perhaps TRBD1 (5 bases). The CDR3 runs to 12 residues. The V gene lost 4 bases and the J gene lost 8 bases, with 11 bases spanning the gap. The CDR3 nucleotides are TGTGCCAGCAGTTGGTCCAGGGAAGGCTACACCTTC. Translation: CASSWSREGYTF.

This clonotype was seen only a few times. CDR3 in DNA: TGTGCCAGCAGCGTAGTGGGGACCCGCACAGATACGCAGTATTTT. It encodes CASSVVGTRTDTQYF. V and J are TRBV9 and TRBJ2-3; D might be TRBD1 or TRBD2, each matching 5 bases. Trimming shortened V by 0 bases and J by 1 base, and 9 bases separated the two germline ends. CDR3 length equals 15 residues. Germline CDR1 SGDLS, CDR2 YYNGEE.

This chain uses TRBV11-2 with TRBJ2-4; D is ambiguous. Per germline, CDR1 SGHAT and CDR2 FQNNGV. The V end was cut by 5 bases, the J end by 0 bases, with 11 bases between. The CDR3 runs to 15 residues. The CDR3 loop reads CASSPSSRAKNIQYF. The CDR3 DNA reads TGTGCCAGCAGCCCCTCCAGCAGAGCCAAAAACATTCAGTACTTC.

J is TRBJ2-3 and V is TRBV6-4; 7 positions agree with TRBD1. V dropped 4 bases and J dropped 0; count of bases not matched to a gene: 10. Germline V lookup: CDR1 MRHNA, CDR2 SNTAGT. CDR3 length: 17 amino acids. CDR3 amino acids: CASSASGTASSTDTQYF. The CDR3 DNA is TGTGCCAGCAGTGCCTCCGGGACAGCGTCTAGCACAGATACGCAGTATTTT.

This clonotype was seen only a few times. The gene calls are TRBV19 and TRBJ1-1; D unclear. The length of the CDR3 is 15 residues. V lost 5 bases, J lost 1 base, and 14 bases lay in between. Germline loops: CDR1 LNHDA, CDR2 SQIVND (reference sequence). The CDR3 protein is CASSAPQAGNTEAFF. The CDR3 DNA reads TGTGCCAGTAGTGCCCCCCAGGCGGGGAACACTGAAGCTTTCTTT.

Comment on this clonotype: One end of the junction varies from germline; a read error may be responsible. The chain has TRBV5-1 and TRBJ2-7; TRBD2 agrees at 9 bases. This CDR3 has 14 residues. The germline V gene encodes CDR1 SGHRS and CDR2 YFSETQ. The CDR3 is CASSLSGGSYGQYF. The CDR3 DNA sequence: TGCGCCAGCAGCTTGAGCGGGGGGTCTTACGGGCAGTACTTC.

The chain is built from TRBV12-3 or TRBV12-4 and TRBJ1-5, with D possibly being TRBD1 (5 bases). The CDR3 consists of 15 residues. The ends were cut back, 6 bases at V and 3 bases at J, with 15 bases in the middle. The DNA of the CDR3 is TGTGCCAGCAGCTCGGCCCTGGGGCTCAATCAGCCCCAGCATTTT. Protein product: CASSSALGLNQPQHF.

This chain uses TRBV5-1 with TRBJ2-5; D is perhaps TRBD2 (6 bases). The CDR3 length is 15 residues. V was clipped by 4 bases and J by 5 bases, with 18 bases between them. Germline CDR1 reads SGHRS; CDR2 reads YFSETQ. CDR3 sequence reads: CASSPPGRRVETQYF. Written as DNA, the CDR3 is TGCGCCAGCAGCCCGCCCGGCAGGAGGGTGGAGACCCAGTACTTC.

J is TRBJ2-1 and V is TRBV9; D is possibly TRBD2 (6 bases). The CDR3 runs 14 residues. Looked up from germline, CDR1 is SGDLS and CDR2 is YYNGEE. V lost 4 bases and J lost 5, with 13 bases in between. In DNA, the CDR3 is TGTGCCAGCAGCCCCCATTTAGCGGACAATGAGCAGTTCTTC. Translating it yields CASSPHLADNEQFF.

This chain uses TRBV6-9 with TRBJ2-7; D is unclear. Germline values: CDR1 MNHGY, CDR2 SVAAGI. This CDR3 contains 14 residues. V was cut by 4 bases and J by 4 bases, with 14 bases left in between. CDR3 sequence reads: CASSFNPVMYEQYF. Written as DNA, the CDR3 is TGTGCCAGCAGTTTCAACCCGGTTATGTACGAGCAGTACTTC.

The chain links TRBV20-1 to TRBJ1-1; D uncertain. V was trimmed by 6 bases and J by 1 base, leaving 3 bases between them. The germline V gene encodes CDR1 DFQATT and CDR2 SNEGSKA (reference sequence). The CDR3 runs 10 residues. The CDR3 DNA sequence: TGCAGTGCCAAGAACACTGAAGCTTTCTTT. Its translation: CSAKNTEAFF.

For this clonotype: A much larger clone sits a single nucleotide away, making a read error possible. The V and J genes are TRBV5-1 and TRBJ1-1; D unresolved. Germline loops: CDR1 SGHRS, CDR2 YFSETQ. The CDR3 consists of 15 residues. The V end was cut by 7 bases, the J end by 1 base, with 17 bases between. The CDR3 is CASALARPGNTEAFF. CDR3 nucleotides: TGCGCCAGCGCCCTGGCCCGACCAGGGAACACTGAAGCTTTCTTT.

This clonotype was picked up many times. The chain recombines TRBV20-1 with TRBJ2-1; TRBD2 aligns across 14 bases. The CDR3 runs to 18 residues. The ends lost 4 bases at V and 8 bases at J; junction bases unmatched: 16. The germline V gene encodes CDR1 DFQATT and CDR2 SNEGSKA (reference sequence). CDR3 sequence (DNA): TGCAGTGCTACCCAATACTCGACTAGCGGGGGGGCCGTGGATGAGCAGTTCTTC. Translation gives CSATQYSTSGGAVDEQFF.

As regards this clonotype: A much larger clonotype is one base distant, so this may be a read error. The J gene is TRBJ2-3, the V gene TRBV7-2; 14 nucleotides line up with TRBD2. CDR1 is SGHTA and CDR2 is FQGNSA in the germline V gene. Germline trimming cut 5 bases from V and 6 bases from J; bases unmatched to any gene: 7. The CDR3 is 16 residues long. In nucleotides, the CDR3 is TGTGCCAGCAGCCACGGGACTAGCGGGAGTGGTGATACGCAGTATTTT. This translates into CASSHGTSGSGDTQYF.

This clonotype was detected a few times. V usage is TRBV18 and J usage is TRBJ2-2, with 9 bases identical to TRBD2. The germline V gene has CDR1 KGHSH and CDR2 LQKENI. Unmatched junction bases numbered 1, after V lost 1 base and J lost 1 base. The CDR3 sequence is 16 residues long. CDR3 DNA sequence: TGTGCCAGCTCACCACGACTAGCGGAGAACACCGGGGAGCTGTTTTTT. It is translated as CASSPRLAENTGELFF.